This T cell receptor beta chain was obtained from a study of metastatic and nonmetastatic thyroid tumors. Study information: Malignant and benign thyroid patients had repertoires compared in peripheral blood and tumor or nodule tissue.

Regarding this clone: Its matching antigen is unknown.

Until they underwent thyroid surgery, no patient had received any treatment. The J segment lost 7 bases and the V segment lost 7 bases, leaving 7 bases of the junction unmatched. CDR1 and CDR2 from the germline V gene are DFQATT and SNEGSKA (reference sequence). This CDR3 spans 14 amino acids. In the source study's methods: The study's classifier, a distant-metastasis tool for papillary thyroid cancer, was built using CDR3 differences across clinicopathological groups. TCRdb re-clonotyped the PCR reads via MiXCR. None of the V and J calls come from the authors' own analysis; TCRdb made them. Of roughly 44,000 clones in the sample, 24% are singletons; the top ten hold approximately 15%. Study-level points and caveats: Compared with benign nodules, malignant thyroid tumors were reported to have significantly higher TCR beta diversity in both blood and tumor.

Input material: tumor tissue. This receptor was taken from a female donor with papillary thyroid cancer or a benign thyroid nodule (not recorded which). Some clones in this sample may be carry-over from other donors' samples. The V call is TRBV20-1, the J call TRBJ2-1; 13 nucleotides align to TRBD2. CDR3 bases: TGCAGTGTCACTAGCGGGGGGGAAGGGAATGAGCAGTTCTTC. Amino acid sequence: CSVTSGGEGNEQFF.